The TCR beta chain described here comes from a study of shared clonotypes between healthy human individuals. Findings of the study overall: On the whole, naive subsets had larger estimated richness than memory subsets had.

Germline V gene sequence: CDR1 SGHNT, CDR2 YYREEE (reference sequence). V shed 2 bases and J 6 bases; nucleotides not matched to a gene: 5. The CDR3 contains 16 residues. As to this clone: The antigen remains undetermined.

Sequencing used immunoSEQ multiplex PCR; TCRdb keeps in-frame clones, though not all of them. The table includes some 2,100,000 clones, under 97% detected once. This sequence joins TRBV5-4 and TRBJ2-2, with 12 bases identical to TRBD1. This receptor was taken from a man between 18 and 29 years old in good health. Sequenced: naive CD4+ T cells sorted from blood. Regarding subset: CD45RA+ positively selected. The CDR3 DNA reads TGTGCCAGCAGCTTCCCGGGACAGGGGGCTGCCGGGGAGCTGTTTTTT. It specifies CASSFPGQGAAGELFF. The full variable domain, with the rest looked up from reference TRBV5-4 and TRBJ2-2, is ETGVTQSPTHLIKTRGQQVTLRCSSQSGHNTVSWYQQALGQGPQFIFQYYREEENGRGNFPPRFSGLQFPNYSSELNVNALELDDSALYLCASSFPGQGAAGELFFGEGSRLTVL.